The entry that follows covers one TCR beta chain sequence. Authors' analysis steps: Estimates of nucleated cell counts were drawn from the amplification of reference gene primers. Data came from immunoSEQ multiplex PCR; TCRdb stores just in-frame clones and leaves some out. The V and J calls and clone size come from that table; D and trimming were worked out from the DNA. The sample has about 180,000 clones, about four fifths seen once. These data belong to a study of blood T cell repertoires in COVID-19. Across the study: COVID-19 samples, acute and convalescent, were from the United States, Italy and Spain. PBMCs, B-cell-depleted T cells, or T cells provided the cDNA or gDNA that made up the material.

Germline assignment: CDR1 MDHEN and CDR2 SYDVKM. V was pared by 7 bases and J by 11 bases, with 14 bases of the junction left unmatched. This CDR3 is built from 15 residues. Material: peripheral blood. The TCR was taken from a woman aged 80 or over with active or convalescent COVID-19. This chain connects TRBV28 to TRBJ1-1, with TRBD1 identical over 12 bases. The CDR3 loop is CASTLSGQGAGGAFF. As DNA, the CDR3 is TGTGCCAGCACCCTCTCGGGACAGGGGGCCGGTGGGGCTTTCTTT.